This entry describes one T cell receptor beta chain. This clonotype has more than one count but fewer than ten. The specificity of this receptor is unknown. Per-nucleotide qualities are absent, and no much larger clonotype sits a single base away. This specimen comes from a study of T-cell memory formation after mild COVID-19 listed by TCRdb under 2021. For context, the study as a whole: TCR sequence clusters from the two donors were found to be largely donor specific. The cohort comprised two young, previously healthy adult volunteers, one female and one male. T-cell clones expanding and contracting after mild COVID-19 in two donors were tracked by longitudinal TCRalpha and TCRbeta repertoire sequencing.

Spanning cysteine to phenylalanine, the CDR3 consists of 17 amino acids. This entry keeps only the CDR3 DNA: 51 bases, framed from base 1. The germline V gene sets CDR1 to SGHAT and CDR2 to FQNNGV. The germline V end is reduced by 4 bases and the J end by 7 bases; junction bases left unmatched: 6. PBMCs were isolated by Ficoll-Paque density gradient centrifugation. What the work shows at the level of the full study, not this receptor alone: Balanced CD4/CD8 phenotypes were observed for clones contracting from day 15 to 85, whereas a bias towards CD4+ was observed for a second wave of clones expanding from day 15 to 37. The second-wave clones that peaked on day 37 were not confirmed to be SARS-CoV-2 specific. Contracting CD4+ clones were located mainly in the CM and EM memory subsets, whereas CD8+ clones were found to be enriched in EMRA. Only a couple of mild cases were covered in the study, and larger cohorts including severe cases with pre-infection samples were considered necessary. Some responding clones were detected in pre-infection memory, which suggested that pre-existing cross-reactive memory T cells had joined the SARS-CoV-2 response.

Sequenced on an Illumina NovaSeq 6000. cDNA libraries for TCRalpha and TCRbeta were prepared by 5'RACE using constant-segment primers, with sample barcodes and unique molecular identifiers added. Trizol reagent was used to extract RNA from every sample. The libraries were amplified in two PCR steps, and the second step added a second sample barcode and Illumina TruSeq adapters. The libraries were sequenced on an Illumina NovaSeq using 2 x 150 bp paired-end reads. Per the original workflow: The reads were demultiplexed and collapsed into UMI-guided consensus sequences using migec v1.2.7. Using mixcr v2.1.11, UMI consensuses were aligned to TRA and TRB V and J templates and then assembled into clonotypes. A clonotype was counted as expanded or contracted only if both edgeR and NoisET called the change significant, with noise models trained on biological replicates. For edgeR calls, the cutoffs were a false discovery rate-adjusted p below 0.01 and a log2 fold-change threshold of 1. As an exploratory analysis of dynamics, max-normalized trajectories of the 1000 most abundant clonotypes were examined with PCA combined with hierarchical clustering. Separately sequenced CD4+ and CD8+ repertoires were used to assign a CD4 or CD8 phenotype to each responding clone. The public reads were quality trimmed at Q25 with fastp and then assembled into clones with MiXCR by TCRdb, keeping productive beta chains. One record per CDR3 amino acid sequence lists the most common genes and DNA. For this entry, the V and J calls and clone size follow TCRdb and not the study's own pipeline. In all, the sample holds about 310,000 distinct CDR3 sequences, and 19% of those were seen once. The ten largest clones capture roughly 21% of the sample.

The chain is encoded by TRBV11-2 joined to TRBJ2-2, with 16 bases matching TRBD2. The sequencing sample was made of PBMCs or a T cell subset sorted from them (not recorded which). The TCR was taken from a man aged 18 to 30 who had mild COVID-19 (a few samples of this study predate the infection). The sample titles of this study are shuffled in the database, so cell type and time point are left out; the donor was told from shared clones. The base sequence is TGTGCCAGCAGCTCTGGGACTAGCGGGGGGGCTTACGGGGAGCTGTTTTTT. It specifies CASSSGTSGGAYGELFF.